These T cell receptor beta chains were read from a single sample in a study of T cell responses to AZD1222 COVID-19 vaccine. Repertoires were generated with immunoSEQ multiplex PCR, while TCRdb's copy carries only in-frame clones and drops some. The data show tens of thousands of clones, with around 82% seen just once and approximately 26% held by the top ten. The sample in question was peripheral blood, obtained 28 days after the second AZD1222 dose. These receptors were collected from an adult who received the AZD1222 COVID-19 vaccine. Each CDR3 is given with its conserved first and last residue. The D gene is left open where the match is weak. Size tells how often a clone was seen (once, few, many) or the class of an expanded clone, and some rows leave it out.

v_gene	len	d_gene	j_gene	abundance	CDR3nt	CDR3aa
TRBV19	12	.	TRBJ1-2	.	TGTGCCACATGGGGCGCGGACTATGGCTACACCTTC	CATWGADYGYTF
TRBV18	12	.	TRBJ1-4	.	TGTGCCAGCTCACCTGGCCCGAAGGGACTGTTTTTT	CASSPGPKGLFF
TRBV5-6	15	.	TRBJ2-2	.	TGTGCCAGCAGCTTCCAGACAGGCAACACCGGGGAGCTGTTTTTT	CASSFQTGNTGELFF
TRBV28	15	TRBD2	TRBJ2-5	.	TGTGCCAGCAGTTTATGGGGGGGGTACCAAGAGACCCAGTACTTC	CASSLWGGYQETQYF
TRBV12-3/TRBV12-4	13	.	TRBJ2-3	.	TGTGCCAGCAGGCAAGACGGCCCAGATACGCAGTATTTT	CASRQDGPDTQYF
TRBV19	15	TRBD1	TRBJ1-2	.	TGTGCCAGTAGTACTCGACAGGGGGCTATCAATGGCTACACCTTC	CASSTRQGAINGYTF
TRBV10-3	13	.	TRBJ2-7	few	TGTGCCATCAGTGAGTCTGGCAGCTACGAGCAGTACTTC	CAISESGSYEQYF
TRBV5-1	17	.	TRBJ2-6	.	TGCGCCAGCAGCGGACGAACAGAGGGGGCTGGGGCCAACGTCCTGACTTTC	CASSGRTEGAGANVLTF
TRBV9	14	.	TRBJ1-3	.	TGTGCCAGCAGCATGACAGACTCTGGAAACACCATATATTTT	CASSMTDSGNTIYF
TRBV5-4	14	.	TRBJ2-3	.	TGTGCCAGCAGCCAGGACTTTAAGACAGATACGCAGTATTTT	CASSQDFKTDTQYF
TRBV10-3	15	TRBD1	TRBJ1-1	.	TGTGCCATCAGGGTGACGCAGGGGGCGGAGACTGAAGCTTTCTTT	CAIRVTQGAETEAFF
TRBV29-1	14	.	TRBJ2-1	.	TGCAGCGATACAGCGCCAGCCCTTTACAATGAGCAGTTCTTC	CSDTAPALYNEQFF
TRBV2	14	TRBD1	TRBJ2-5	.	TGTGCCATCGTTAGATGGGACAGGGAGGAGACCCAGTACTTC	CAIVRWDREETQYF
TRBV9	15	TRBD1	TRBJ2-5	.	TGTGCCAGCAGCGAAGGACAGGGCGTTCAAGAGACCCAGTACTTC	CASSEGQGVQETQYF
TRBV7-9	18	TRBD2	TRBJ2-2	.	TGTGCCAGCCCCCCTCAGGGACTAGCGGGAGAGAACACCGGGGAGCTGTTTTTT	CASPPQGLAGENTGELFF
TRBV28	14	.	TRBJ1-4	medium-sized	TGTGCCAGCAGTTTACTGAGTTTTAATGAAAAACTGTTTTTT	CASSLLSFNEKLFF
TRBV18	13	.	TRBJ2-5	once	TGTGCCAGCTCTCAGACAGCCAAAGAGACCCAGTACTTC	CASSQTAKETQYF
TRBV30	19	.	TRBJ1-3	.	TGTGCCTGGAATCAGCGAAATACGGGACGTGCGAGCTCTGGAAACACCATATATTTT	CAWNQRNTGRASSGNTIYF
TRBV29-1	13	.	TRBJ2-7	.	TGCAGCGTCCAAAGGGACACCTCCAACGAGCAGTACTTC	CSVQRDTSNEQYF
TRBV7-9	14	TRBD1	TRBJ1-5	.	TGTGCCAGCAGCTTTGACAGGGAGGCTCAGCCCCAGCATTTT	CASSFDREAQPQHF
TRBV6-2/TRBV6-3	12	.	TRBJ1-6	.	TGTGCCAGCAGTTACTCGAGGTCACCCCTCCACTTT	CASSYSRSPLHF
TRBV7-3	15	TRBD1	TRBJ2-1	.	TGTGCCAGCAGCTTACAGACAGGGGAATGGGGTGAGCAGTTCTTC	CASSLQTGEWGEQFF
TRBV9	17	TRBD1	TRBJ1-4	.	TGTGCCAGCAGCGTAGGGTGGGGACAGGCCTATAATGAAAAACTGTTTTTT	CASSVGWGQAYNEKLFF
TRBV19	14	.	TRBJ1-6	.	TGTGCCAGTAGTGGGCGCTCCTATAATTCACCCCTCCACTTT	CASSGRSYNSPLHF
TRBV5-4	13	.	TRBJ2-5	once	TGTGCCAGCAGCTTGGCGGATGAAGAGACCCAGTACTTC	CASSLADEETQYF
TRBV18	16	TRBD1	TRBJ2-7	.	TGTGCCAGCTCACCCGGTTTAGGACAGGGTAACTACGAGCAGTACTTC	CASSPGLGQGNYEQYF
TRBV5-1	15	.	TRBJ1-1	.	TGCGCCAGCAGCTTGGATTGGGGAGAGAACACTGAAGCTTTCTTT	CASSLDWGENTEAFF
TRBV19	16	.	TRBJ1-5	.	TGTGCCAGTAGTCCGTCGACAGTTGAGGCCGATCAGCCCCAGCATTTT	CASSPSTVEADQPQHF
TRBV6-2/TRBV6-3	12	.	TRBJ1-6	few	TGTGCCAGCAGTTACGTCGAATCACCCCTCCACTTT	CASSYVESPLHF
TRBV29-1	17	.	TRBJ1-3	.	TGCAGCGTTGAAGATCGGCTCGAACAGGGCTCTGGAAACACCATATATTTT	CSVEDRLEQGSGNTIYF
TRBV12-5	15	.	TRBJ2-3	few	TGTGCTAGTTCGTCTCAGGGCTACTACACAGATACGCAGTATTTT	CASSSQGYYTDTQYF
TRBV7-9	11	.	TRBJ1-1	.	TGTGCCAGCAGCTTAAGCGCCTTGGCTTTCTTT	CASSLSALAFF
TRBV12-3/TRBV12-4	13	.	TRBJ2-7	.	TGTGCCAGCAGTTTGACAGGCTTCTTGGAGCAGTACTTC	CASSLTGFLEQYF
TRBV16	16	.	TRBJ2-1	.	TGTGCCAGCAGCCAATCGCCGACACGATTGTACAATGAGCAGTTCTTC	CASSQSPTRLYNEQFF
TRBV28	12	.	TRBJ2-7	.	TGCCTTTCCGGGACTCCGTTAGGGGAGCAGTACTTC	CLSGTPLGEQYF
TRBV28	12	.	TRBJ1-2	.	TGTGCCAGCAGTCCGGACAGTTATGGCTACACCTTC	CASSPDSYGYTF
TRBV11-3	16	TRBD2	TRBJ2-1	.	TGTGCCAGCAGCCCCCAGGGACTAGCGGGGGCCAATGAGCAGTTCTTC	CASSPQGLAGANEQFF
TRBV13	14	TRBD1	TRBJ1-1	.	TGTGCCAGCAGCCGAGGGACAGGGAACACTGAAGCTTTCTTT	CASSRGTGNTEAFF
TRBV7-8	14	.	TRBJ2-2	.	TGTGCCAGCTGTCCCCGGGGGAACACCGGGGAGCTGTTTTTT	CASCPRGNTGELFF
TRBV18	15	.	TRBJ2-2	.	TGTGCCAGCTCGCCCCAGTCACCGAACACCGGGGAGCTGTTTTTT	CASSPQSPNTGELFF
TRBV3-1/TRBV3-2	16	TRBD1	TRBJ1-4	many	TGTGCCAGCAGCCTAGGGACAGGCACTACACGTGAAAAACTGTTTTTT	CASSLGTGTTREKLFF
TRBV7-8	16	TRBD2	TRBJ2-7	.	TGTGCCAGCAGCTTTAACCCGGGAGGCGGCTCCTACGAGCAGTACTTC	CASSFNPGGGSYEQYF
TRBV19	15	.	TRBJ1-1	.	TGTGCCAGTAGTATCGTAGGGCCCCCGGGCACTGAAGCTTTCTTT	CASSIVGPPGTEAFF
TRBV28	13	.	TRBJ1-2	.	TGTGCCAGCATCCTCCAGGGCCAGTCTCGCTACACCTTC	CASILQGQSRYTF
TRBV24-1	15	.	TRBJ2-7	.	TGTGCCACCAGTGACCCAGCGACAGGTTCCTACGAGCAGTACTTC	CATSDPATGSYEQYF
TRBV7-2	13	.	TRBJ1-1	.	TGTGCCAGCAGCGGAGCTAGGAACACTGAAGCTTTCTTT	CASSGARNTEAFF
TRBV4-2	15	.	TRBJ2-7	.	TGTGCCAGCAGCCCTACCCCGGGTCCCCTCTACGAGCAGTACTTC	CASSPTPGPLYEQYF
TRBV6-5	16	.	TRBJ2-3	.	TGTGCCAGCAGTTACTCGGTAGCGGCTAGCACAGATACGCAGTATTTT	CASSYSVAASTDTQYF
TRBV29-1	13	.	TRBJ2-1	once	TGCAGCGTTGAAGTGGGTAGCGGAGGTGAGCAGTTCTTC	CSVEVGSGGEQFF
TRBV28	15	.	TRBJ2-7	.	TGTGCCAGCAGCCCCGGTGGCAGGGTATCCTACGAGCAGTACTTC	CASSPGGRVSYEQYF
TRBV6-1	14	.	TRBJ2-7	.	TGTGCCAGCAGTGAAGAGAAAGGTCCCTACGAGCAGTACTTC	CASSEEKGPYEQYF
TRBV6-4	14	TRBD2	TRBJ2-7	.	TGTGCCAGCAAGCAAGTAGCGGGAGCCTACGAGCAGTACTTC	CASKQVAGAYEQYF
TRBV2	12	.	TRBJ1-2	few	TGTGCCAGCAGGGGGGGGAGCTATGGCTACACCTTC	CASRGGSYGYTF
TRBV5-1	18	TRBD1	TRBJ2-7	.	TGCGCCAGCAGCTTGGGAACCAAAATCCGGGACAGATCCTACGAGCAGTACTTC	CASSLGTKIRDRSYEQYF